This T cell receptor (beta chain) was identified during a study of T cell repertoires in cytomegalovirus infection. Study-wide background: Shared public TCR beta signatures pointed to both CMV infection and a matching HLA type.

Concerning this clonotype: What it binds is not known.

Regarding the study as a whole: HLA-C-restricted, CMV-specific TCR beta clonotypes were dominant ex vivo.

Germline V gene lookup returns CDR1 DFQATT and CDR2 SNEGSKA (reference sequence). Trimming took 0 bases from V and 3 from J, leaving 23 bases between them. This CDR3 region has 18 residues. TCRdb re-called the reads through MiXCR, storing one row per CDR3 protein. The data contain about 890,000 distinct CDR3 sequences, approximately 32% of them singletons. The sample was cultured CD8+ T cells from PBMCs, taken from culture after CMV antigen stimulation. This rearrangement joins TRBV20-1 to TRBJ1-1; D is possibly TRBD1 (6 bases). This TCR was recovered from a human donor in good health (CMV status not recorded). Some clones in this sample may be carry-over from other donors' samples. The CDR3 DNA sequence: TGCAGTGCTAGAGATCCAGGAGGGCAGGGGATAACGTACACTGAAGCTTTCTTT. Encoded protein: CSARDPGGQGITYTEAFF.